Listed here are 14 T cell receptor beta chains from one sample, sequenced in a study of regulatory T cells in long-lasting Graves disease. To make TCR beta libraries, researchers used iRepertoire HTBI primers and Arm-PCR of CDR3 regions. MiXCR, run by TCRdb on the multiplex PCR reads, gives a single entry per CDR3 protein. The table shows some 400,000 distinct CDR3 sequences, with about 15% occurring only once. Indicated time point: newly diagnosed GD, antithyroid drugs for less than 3 months. There was RNA extracted from PBMCs, and the TCR library was made from it. The same data also contributed to another study, on T cells in Graves' hyperthyroidism and ophthalmopathy.

The sample consisted of peripheral blood mononuclear cells (PBMCs), taken at new diagnosis, from a patient treated with antithyroid drugs. The receptors were gathered from a woman aged 25-40 years with Graves disease.

Here the CDR3 reads CSVTVVNTEAFF. The CDR3 DNA reads TGCAGCGTAACAGTGGTGAACACTGAAGCTTTCTTT. The chain couples TRBV29-1 to TRBJ1-1; D unclear. V was shortened by 6 bases and J by 0 bases, with 8 bases between the two germline ends. This CDR3 has 12 residues. CDR1 and CDR2 from the germline V gene are SQVTM and ANQGSEA.

Only one count was recorded for this clonotype. This chain connects TRBV5-4 to TRBJ1-1; tentatively, D is TRBD1 (5 bases). The CDR3 consists of 15 residues. V was cut by 1 base and J by 1 base, with 11 bases left in between. The germline V gene has CDR1 SGHNT and CDR2 YYREEE (reference sequence). This chain's CDR3 is CASSLQYQGNTEAFF. For the CDR3, the DNA is TGTGCCAGCAGCTTGCAGTACCAGGGGAACACTGAAGCTTTCTTT.

This clonotype has only a few counts. This chain links TRBV7-6 with TRBJ1-5; D is unresolved. The CDR3 is made up of 14 amino acids. The V end lost 0 bases, the J end lost 6 bases, and 9 bases lay between the germline ends. CDR1 is SGHVS and CDR2 is FNYEAQ in the germline V gene. CDR3 nucleotides: TGTGCCAGCAGCTTAGCTCCGGTGAGTCAGCCCCAGCATTTT. This translates into CASSLAPVSQPQHF.

A word on this clonotype: One junction end does not reproduce the germline sequence, and a read error may be involved. V and J are TRBV5-1 and TRBJ2-1, with 9 bases that match TRBD1. CDR1 and CDR2 (germline): SGHRS, YFSETQ. The CDR3 is made up of 15 amino acids. The CDR3 DNA reads TGTGCCAGCAGCTTAGGGGCGACAGGGGGGAATGAGCAGTTCTTC. Residues: CASSLGATGGNEQFF.

The gene calls are TRBV10-3 and TRBJ1-1, with 8 bases lining up with TRBD1. The CDR3 covers 12 residues. The germline V gene has CDR1 ENHRY and CDR2 SYGVKD. The trim removed 11 bases at V and 3 bases at J, leaving 5 bases unmatched. CDR3 region: CAVGQGHTEAFF. The CDR3 DNA sequence: TGTGCCGTAGGACAGGGCCACACTGAAGCTTTCTTT.

Only a few counts were recorded for this clonotype. This chain joins TRBV12-3 or TRBV12-4 and TRBJ1-5, with D unclear. CDR3 size: 12 residues. V lost 5 bases and J lost 12, with 14 bases in between. CDR3 protein: CASSLGGFYQHF. In nucleotides, the CDR3 is TGTGCCAGCAGTCTAGGTGGATTTTACCAGCATTTT.

This chain connects TRBV20-1 to TRBJ2-5, with D hard to call. The CDR3 is 16 amino acids. Germline assignment: CDR1 DFQATT and CDR2 SNEGSKA (reference sequence). The germline V and J ends were trimmed by 0 bases and 1 base, with 15 bases remaining between them. CDR3 bases: TGCAGTGCTAGAGAGTCTGGAACTCCCATCCAAGAGACCCAGTACTTC. Protein: CSARESGTPIQETQYF.

This clonotype occurred many times. The chain employs TRBV18 and TRBJ2-5; D is ambiguous. Germline loops: CDR1 KGHSH, CDR2 LQKENI. The CDR3 has 16 residues. Trimming took off 3 bases at V and 2 bases at J, with 16 bases between the two ends. CDR3 DNA: TGTGCCAGCTCACCCTCCAACTGGTATGATCAAGAGACCCAGTACTTC. Encoded protein: CASSPSNWYDQETQYF.

The chain is built from TRBV5-1 and TRBJ2-2; D not resolved. The ends were cut back, 4 bases at V and 7 bases at J, with 8 bases in the middle. The CDR3 is 12 residues long. The germline CDR1 and CDR2 sequences are SGHRS and YFSETQ. CDR3 bases: TGCGCCAGCAGCAAAAAAAACGGGGAGCTGTTTTTT. This translates into CASSKKNGELFF.

The rearrangement joins TRBV20-1 to TRBJ1-2; D possibly corresponds to TRBD1 (6 bases). Trimming pared 3 bases from V and 6 bases from J, leaving 14 bases between. CDR3 length: 13 amino acids. Germline CDR1 DFQATT, CDR2 SNEGSKA (reference sequence). The CDR3 sequence: CSASYSQGHGYTF. The CDR3 DNA follows: TGCAGTGCTAGTTACTCACAGGGCCATGGCTACACCTTC.

This chain connects TRBV2 to TRBJ1-5; a possible D gene is TRBD1 (6 bases). V lost 3 bases, J lost 5 bases, and 11 bases lay in between. CDR3 length: 14 amino acids. Per the germline V gene, CDR1 is SNHLY and CDR2 is FYNNEI. CDR3 DNA sequence: TGTGCCAGCAGTGATGGCCAGGGGTATCAGCCCCAGCATTTT. It is translated as CASSDGQGYQPQHF.

In its sample, this clonotype was seen a few times. The chain combines TRBV5-1 with TRBJ1-1; unclear D gene. This CDR3 comprises 15 residues. Trimming left V 0 bases short and J 4 bases short, with 13 bases between. In germline, CDR1 is SGHRS, CDR2 YFSETQ. In DNA form, the CDR3 reads TGCGCCAGCAGCTTGGAGTCCCAGGTCGGCACTGAAGCTTTCTTT. Protein sequence: CASSLESQVGTEAFF.

This clonotype was found many times. V gene TRBV7-2 combines with J gene TRBJ1-3; D not resolved. V lost 1 base and J lost 0, with 7 bases in between. Looked up from germline, CDR1 is SGHTA and CDR2 is FQGNSA. CDR3 size: 15 residues. This CDR3 is CASSLDLSSGNTIYF. The CDR3 coding sequence is TGTGCCAGCAGCTTAGACCTTAGCTCTGGAAACACCATATATTTT.

This clonotype was counted many times. The chain combines TRBV27 with TRBJ1-6; a possible D gene is TRBD1 (5 bases). The length of the CDR3 is 14 residues. V gave up 3 bases and J gave up 9 bases, with 12 bases separating them. Per the germline V gene, CDR1 is MNHEY and CDR2 is SMNVEV (reference sequence). CDR3 nucleotides: TGTGCCAGCAGTTTCGACAGTACCAGTTCACCCCTCCACTTT. Translating it yields CASSFDSTSSPLHF.